These T cell receptor beta chains were read from a single sample in a study of technical replicates of blood from four donors. TCRdb's copy holds only in-frame clones and misses some; the assay was immunoSEQ multiplex PCR. The data contain 55,000 to 65,000 clones, around 95% of them singletons. The sequencing sample was made of PBMCs. These receptor sequences come from a human donor in good health. Some clones in this sample may be carry-over from other donors' samples. CDR3s include the opening cysteine and the closing phenylalanine or tryptophan. The D gene is left open where the match is weak. Clone size, where shown, is once, few, many, or a class for clones that have expanded.

CDR3nt: TGTGCCAACCCCGGGACTAGCGGGATAACCGGGGAGCTGTTTTTT
CDR3aa: CANPGTSGITGELFF
d_gene: TRBD2
j_gene: TRBJ2-2
abundance: .
v_gene: TRBV7-9

CDR3nt: TGTGCCAGTAGGGGGGTTACAGGGCCTAATTCACCCCTCCACTTT
CDR3aa: CASRGVTGPNSPLHF
d_gene: .
j_gene: TRBJ1-6
abundance: .
v_gene: TRBV19

CDR3nt: TGCGCCAGCAGCCAAGATCCCCTGACTCTTTTCTCTAGCACAGATACGCAGTATTTT
CDR3aa: CASSQDPLTLFSSTDTQYF
d_gene: .
j_gene: TRBJ2-3
abundance: .
v_gene: TRBV4-1

CDR3nt: TGTGCCAGCAGACGAGGGGTCCGCCGGGGGTCCTACAATGAGCAGTTCTTC
CDR3aa: CASRRGVRRGSYNEQFF
d_gene: .
j_gene: TRBJ2-1
abundance: .
v_gene: TRBV11-2

CDR3nt: TGTGCCAGCAGCTTGACTAGCGGGAGTAACACCGGGGAGCTGTTTTTT
CDR3aa: CASSLTSGSNTGELFF
d_gene: TRBD2
j_gene: TRBJ2-2
abundance: once
v_gene: TRBV7-6

CDR3nt: TGTGCCAGCAGACCGGGTTTTAGCACAGATACGCAGTATTTT
CDR3aa: CASRPGFSTDTQYF
d_gene: .
j_gene: TRBJ2-3
abundance: .
v_gene: TRBV11-2

CDR3nt: TGTGCCAGCAGTGAATCCCGGGACAGCGTGCGGGCCCAGTACTTC
CDR3aa: CASSESRDSVRAQYF
d_gene: TRBD1
j_gene: TRBJ2-5
abundance: .
v_gene: TRBV25-1

CDR3nt: TGTGCCAGCAGCGTAGGGGCCGTCTCCGAGCAGTACTTC
CDR3aa: CASSVGAVSEQYF
d_gene: .
j_gene: TRBJ2-7
abundance: .
v_gene: TRBV9

CDR3nt: TGTGCCAGCAGTTTGGTGGACAGCTATAATTCACCCCTCCACTTT
CDR3aa: CASSLVDSYNSPLHF
d_gene: .
j_gene: TRBJ1-6
abundance: .
v_gene: TRBV6-5

CDR3nt: TGTGCCAGTCGGTCCACCGGGGAGCTGTTTTTT
CDR3aa: CASRSTGELFF
d_gene: .
j_gene: TRBJ2-2
abundance: .
v_gene: TRBV2

CDR3nt: TGTGCCACCAGCAGAGATTTCGGGCAGGGGGAAGCTTTCTTT
CDR3aa: CATSRDFGQGEAFF
d_gene: .
j_gene: TRBJ1-1
abundance: .
v_gene: TRBV15

CDR3nt: TGCGCCAGCAGCCAAGCGGTATACGGGACAGGTAACAATGAGCAGTTCTTC
CDR3aa: CASSQAVYGTGNNEQFF
d_gene: TRBD1
j_gene: TRBJ2-1
abundance: .
v_gene: TRBV4-3

CDR3nt: TGTGCCAGCAGCTTAGAGACTAGCCGCCAAGAGACCCAGTACTTC
CDR3aa: CASSLETSRQETQYF
d_gene: TRBD2
j_gene: TRBJ2-5
abundance: .
v_gene: TRBV7-6

CDR3nt: TGTGCCACCAGCAGAGTTCACCCCCAGGGGAATCAGCCCCAGCATTTT
CDR3aa: CATSRVHPQGNQPQHF
d_gene: .
j_gene: TRBJ1-5
abundance: .
v_gene: TRBV15

CDR3nt: TGTGCCAGCAGCTTTCGGCGGGGCAATGAGCAGTTCTTC
CDR3aa: CASSFRRGNEQFF
d_gene: .
j_gene: TRBJ2-1
abundance: once
v_gene: TRBV7-3

CDR3nt: TGTGCCAGCAGCGTAGACGGGGGGGGCACAGATACGCAGTATTTT
CDR3aa: CASSVDGGGTDTQYF
d_gene: TRBD2
j_gene: TRBJ2-3
abundance: .
v_gene: TRBV9

CDR3nt: TGTGCCAGCAGCCCGAAACTAGCGGGAGGCACCGGGGAGCTGTTTTTT
CDR3aa: CASSPKLAGGTGELFF
d_gene: TRBD2
j_gene: TRBJ2-2
abundance: .
v_gene: TRBV7-8

CDR3nt: TGTGCCAGCAGTTACTTCAAGACAGAGCAAGAGACCCAGTACTTC
CDR3aa: CASSYFKTEQETQYF
d_gene: .
j_gene: TRBJ2-5
abundance: .
v_gene: TRBV6-5

CDR3nt: TGTGCCAGCACCTACGCGGGGGGTAATAGCGGCTACACCTTC
CDR3aa: CASTYAGGNSGYTF
d_gene: .
j_gene: TRBJ1-2
abundance: .
v_gene: TRBV6-6

CDR3nt: TGTGCCAGCAGTTACCTGAGCGGGAGGTCGGAGACCCAGTACTTC
CDR3aa: CASSYLSGRSETQYF
d_gene: TRBD2
j_gene: TRBJ2-5
abundance: .
v_gene: TRBV6-6

CDR3nt: TGTGCCAGCAGCTTAAACATCGGGGGAGATACGCAGTATTTT
CDR3aa: CASSLNIGGDTQYF
d_gene: .
j_gene: TRBJ2-3
abundance: .
v_gene: TRBV7-3

CDR3nt: TGCGCCAGCAGTGATGGAGCGGGGGGGGGTCTAGAGGGGGGAGAGACCCAGTACTTC
CDR3aa: CASSDGAGGGLEGGETQYF
d_gene: TRBD2
j_gene: TRBJ2-5
abundance: .
v_gene: TRBV10-1

CDR3nt: TGTGCTAGTGGTTTAGGAGCGGGAAGTGGGGAGACCCAGTACTTC
CDR3aa: CASGLGAGSGETQYF
d_gene: TRBD2
j_gene: TRBJ2-5
abundance: once
v_gene: TRBV12-5

CDR3nt: TGTGCCAGCAGCCTAATAAGCGGGACGTCCTACAATGAGCAGTTCTTC
CDR3aa: CASSLISGTSYNEQFF
d_gene: TRBD2
j_gene: TRBJ2-1
abundance: .
v_gene: TRBV7-9

CDR3nt: TGTGCCTGGAGCGCACCCACTGGGGCAGTCAATCAGCCCCAGCATTTT
CDR3aa: CAWSAPTGAVNQPQHF
d_gene: .
j_gene: TRBJ1-5
abundance: .
v_gene: TRBV30

CDR3nt: TGTGCCAGCAGCACTCAAGCGACAGGAGCCTACGAGCAGTACTTC
CDR3aa: CASSTQATGAYEQYF
d_gene: .
j_gene: TRBJ2-7
abundance: .
v_gene: TRBV7-9

CDR3nt: TGCGCCAGCAGCCAAGAAACAGGCGGCTATGGCTACACCTTC
CDR3aa: CASSQETGGYGYTF
d_gene: .
j_gene: TRBJ1-2
abundance: once
v_gene: TRBV4-3

CDR3nt: TGTGCCACCAGCAGAGTGTCACAGGGGACTCAGCCCCAGCATTTT
CDR3aa: CATSRVSQGTQPQHF
d_gene: TRBD1
j_gene: TRBJ1-5
abundance: .
v_gene: TRBV15

CDR3nt: TGTGCCAGCAGCCCCGCGGGCGGATCCTCTGGAAACACCATATATTTT
CDR3aa: CASSPAGGSSGNTIYF
d_gene: .
j_gene: TRBJ1-3
abundance: .
v_gene: TRBV7-9

CDR3nt: TGCGCCAGCAGCCAAGATGGGGGGGGGACTCTCCACCAAGAGACCCAGTACTTC
CDR3aa: CASSQDGGGTLHQETQYF
d_gene: TRBD2
j_gene: TRBJ2-5
abundance: once
v_gene: TRBV4-1

CDR3nt: TGTGCCAGCAGCCAAGACAGGGTTGTCTACAATGAGCAGTTCTTC
CDR3aa: CASSQDRVVYNEQFF
d_gene: TRBD1
j_gene: TRBJ2-1
abundance: .
v_gene: TRBV5-4

CDR3nt: TGTGCCAGCTGGACAGGGGGCATAACTAATGAAAAACTGTTTTTT
CDR3aa: CASWTGGITNEKLFF
d_gene: TRBD1
j_gene: TRBJ1-4
abundance: .
v_gene: TRBV18

CDR3nt: TGCGCCAGCAGCTTGGGTGAGGGCGACACCGGGGAGCTGTTTTTT
CDR3aa: CASSLGEGDTGELFF
d_gene: .
j_gene: TRBJ2-2
abundance: .
v_gene: TRBV5-1

CDR3nt: TGTGCCAACCTAGCGGGAGGGCCTGATACGCAGTATTTT
CDR3aa: CANLAGGPDTQYF
d_gene: TRBD2
j_gene: TRBJ2-3
abundance: .
v_gene: TRBV10-3